This T cell receptor beta chain comes out of a study of T cell changes during pregnancy in multiple sclerosis. Generated by immunoSEQ multiplex PCR, the TCRdb table keeps only in-frame clones and is missing some. The table lists about 130,000 clones, 90% to 96% of them singletons, with around 0.4% in the top ten. CDR3 size: 15 residues. J gave up 4 bases and V 3 bases, and 9 bases lay outside the gene matches. In germline, CDR1 is LNHNV, CDR2 YYDKDF (reference sequence). The chain links TRBV15 to TRBJ2-7; 7 bases align to TRBD2. The specimen was peripheral blood, collected after pregnancy. The source is a female donor with multiple sclerosis, enrolled in a pregnancy study. The CDR3: CATSSSGSFSYEQYF. The DNA for the CDR3 is TGTGCCACCAGCAGTAGCGGGTCTTTCTCGTACGAGCAGTACTTC.